This TCR beta chain came from a study of blood T cell repertoires in COVID-19. The wider study: The samples span acute and convalescent COVID-19 from the United States, Italy and Spain.

V was pared by 6 bases and J by 4 bases, with 12 bases between. The CDR3 spans 14 residues. The V gene's germline CDR1 is MNHNS and CDR2 SASEGT. Clones were sequenced by immunoSEQ multiplex PCR, and TCRdb holds only the in-frame ones, with some missing. The profile covers 45,000 to 65,000 clones, with around 84% appearing a single time and around 4% taken by the ten largest. The sample taken for sequencing was peripheral blood. The V gene is TRBV6-1, the J gene TRBJ2-2, with D possibly matching TRBD2 (6 bases). The source is a man older than 75 with active COVID-19. The CDR3 loop is CASRTGDVTGELFF. In DNA form, the CDR3 reads TGTGCCAGCAGAACGGGAGACGTCACCGGGGAGCTGTTTTTT.